This T cell receptor (beta chain) was obtained from a study of response to subunit inactivated influenza vaccine. Regarding this clonotype: What it binds is unknown.

MiXCR was run by TCRdb on the RT-PCR reads, yielding one entry per CDR3 protein. The sample has about 540,000 distinct CDR3 sequences; around 25% are singletons. The V gene's germline CDR1 is LGHNA and CDR2 YSLEER. Trimming took off 5 bases at V and 0 bases at J, with 7 bases between the two ends. The CDR3 loop spans 13 amino acids. Study-wide findings and caveats: Each seasonal influenza vaccination, the authors suggested, recruits few new T cells.

This sample was also put to use in a study of T cells expressing NK-cell markers. As that report states: The TCR beta cDNA came from 5'RACE template switching with UMIs. Within the sequenced cohort of eight donors, seven exhibited HCMV seropositivity and one was seronegative. Dominant NKG2C+ clonotype frequencies of about 1.0-8% of CD8+ T cells were measured in over 5 donors. The leading position in the CD3+CD56-NKG2C+ fraction of a handful of donors also went to these clonotypes.

The chain recombines TRBV4-3 with TRBJ1-1, with D maybe TRBD1 (5 bases). The receptor was isolated from a man aged 50 to 60 who received an inactivated influenza vaccine. The specimen comprised CD4+ T cells sorted from PBMCs, sampled 12 days after vaccination. CDR3 in amino acids: CASSRGVNTEAFF. In nucleotides, the CDR3 is TGCGCCAGCAGCAGAGGGGTGAACACTGAAGCTTTCTTT.